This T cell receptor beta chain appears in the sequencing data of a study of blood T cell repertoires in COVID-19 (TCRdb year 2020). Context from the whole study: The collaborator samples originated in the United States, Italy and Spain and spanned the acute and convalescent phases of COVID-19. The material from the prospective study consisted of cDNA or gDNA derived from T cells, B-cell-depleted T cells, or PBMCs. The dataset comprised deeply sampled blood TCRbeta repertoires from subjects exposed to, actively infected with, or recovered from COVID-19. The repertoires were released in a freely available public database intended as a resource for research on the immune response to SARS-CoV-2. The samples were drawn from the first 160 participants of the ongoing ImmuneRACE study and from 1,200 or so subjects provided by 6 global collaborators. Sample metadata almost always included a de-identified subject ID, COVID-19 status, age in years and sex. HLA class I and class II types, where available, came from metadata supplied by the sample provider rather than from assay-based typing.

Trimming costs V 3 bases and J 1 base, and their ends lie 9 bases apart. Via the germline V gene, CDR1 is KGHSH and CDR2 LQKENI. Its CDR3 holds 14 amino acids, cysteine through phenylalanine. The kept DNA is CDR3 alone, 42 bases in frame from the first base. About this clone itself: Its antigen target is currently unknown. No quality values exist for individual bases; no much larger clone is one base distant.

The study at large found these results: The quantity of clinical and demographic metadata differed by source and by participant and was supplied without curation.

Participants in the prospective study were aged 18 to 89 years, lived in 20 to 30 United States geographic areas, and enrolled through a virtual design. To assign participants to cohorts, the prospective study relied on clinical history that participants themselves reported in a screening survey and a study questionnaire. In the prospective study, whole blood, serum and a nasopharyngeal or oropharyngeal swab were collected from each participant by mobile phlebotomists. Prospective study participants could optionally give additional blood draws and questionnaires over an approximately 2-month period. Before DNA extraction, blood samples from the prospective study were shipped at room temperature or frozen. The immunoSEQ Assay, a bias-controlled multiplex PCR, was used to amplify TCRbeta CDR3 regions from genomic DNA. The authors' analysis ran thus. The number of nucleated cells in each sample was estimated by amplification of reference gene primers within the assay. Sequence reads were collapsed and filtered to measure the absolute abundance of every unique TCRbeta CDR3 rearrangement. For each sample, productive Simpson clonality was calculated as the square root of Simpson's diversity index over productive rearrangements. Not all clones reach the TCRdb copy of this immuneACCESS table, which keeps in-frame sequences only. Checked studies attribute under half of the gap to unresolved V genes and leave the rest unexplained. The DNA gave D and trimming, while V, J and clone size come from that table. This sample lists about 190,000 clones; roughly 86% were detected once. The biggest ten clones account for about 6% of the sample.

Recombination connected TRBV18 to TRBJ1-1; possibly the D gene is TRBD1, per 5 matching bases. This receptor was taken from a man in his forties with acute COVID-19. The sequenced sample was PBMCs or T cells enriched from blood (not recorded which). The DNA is TGTGCCAGCTCACCGGCAGGGAAGAACACTGAAGCTTTCTTT. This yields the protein CASSPAGKNTEAFF.